The entry below describes one T cell receptor (beta chain). CD4+ cell separation produced CD45RA+ naive and CD45RA-negative memory subsets. The authors split each subset's genomic DNA evenly across several immunoSEQ plates. Each sorted subset replicate got 200 ng genomic DNA, roughly 33,000 genomes. Assay used: immunoSEQ multiplex PCR; TCRdb lists only in-frame clones, some missing. The sample lists some 2,000,000 clones, around 95% occurring once. The data belong to a study of shared clonotypes between healthy human individuals. The germline gives CDR1 KGHSH, CDR2 LQKENI. This CDR3 region has 16 residues. Trimming shortened V by 1 base and J by 3 bases, and 12 bases separated the two germline ends.

The TCR sequence derives from a young man in good health. The sequenced material came from naive CD4+ T cells sorted from blood. Subset indicated: CD45RA+ positively selected. V gene TRBV18 combines with J gene TRBJ1-4, with TRBD1 as a possible D gene (6 bases). As DNA, the CDR3 is TGTGCCAGCTCACCACTTGGGGGGCTGGCTAATGAAAAACTGTTTTTT. This encodes CASSPLGGLANEKLFF.